The T cell receptor (beta chain) under discussion was sequenced for a study of PD-1 blockade in mismatch repair-deficient tumors. Notes on the study in general: Tumor-resident clones, often absent from pretreatment blood, expanded after pembrolizumab and then contracted.

Clones were sequenced by immunoSEQ multiplex PCR, and TCRdb holds only the in-frame ones, with some missing. The table records about 34,000 clones, 75% to 90% of them present only once. Mismatch repair deficiency was confirmed in all patients, by PCR or immunohistochemistry. The TCR-sequenced patients were a few responders to pembrolizumab. Of note for this clone: Antigen unknown.

V lost 0 bases and J 5 bases, leaving 12 bases between the germline ends. Looked up from germline, CDR1 is SGHDT and CDR2 is YYEEEE. The CDR3 is made up of 14 amino acids. The source is an adult with mismatch repair-deficient cancer. The V call is TRBV5-6, the J call TRBJ2-7, with a possible D match to TRBD1 (6 bases). The sequencing used PBMCs, collected less than 7 weeks after starting pembrolizumab. CDR3 amino acids: CASSLVTGFDEQYF. CDR3 DNA: TGTGCCAGCAGCTTGGTTACAGGGTTCGACGAGCAGTACTTC.